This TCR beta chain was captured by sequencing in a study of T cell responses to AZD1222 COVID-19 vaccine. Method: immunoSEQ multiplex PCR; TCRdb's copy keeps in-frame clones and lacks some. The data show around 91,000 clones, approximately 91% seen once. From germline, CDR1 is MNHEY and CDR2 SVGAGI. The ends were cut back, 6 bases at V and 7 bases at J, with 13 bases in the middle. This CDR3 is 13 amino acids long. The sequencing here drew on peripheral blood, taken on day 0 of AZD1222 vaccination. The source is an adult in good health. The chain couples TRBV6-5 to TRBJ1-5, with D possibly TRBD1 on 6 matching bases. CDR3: CASSRGGRQPQHF. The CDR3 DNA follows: TGTGCCAGCAGCCGGGGGGGGCGGCAGCCCCAGCATTTT.